This T cell receptor (beta chain) was identified in a study of T cell repertoires in cytomegalovirus infection. Turning to the study itself: It can be stated that public TCR beta signatures indicated CMV infection as well as a matching HLA type.

Overall study findings and caveats: CMV-specific TCR beta clonotypes restricted by HLA-C dominated the ex vivo response. Based on cumulative public TCR beta family frequency, carriers of CMV plus the relevant HLA were identified.

TCRdb fed the reads into MiXCR, producing one record per CDR3 protein. Among approximately 1,000,000 distinct CDR3 sequences listed, around 31% were seen once. As for this clonotype: Its antigen is not identified.

In germline, CDR1 is KGHSH, CDR2 LQKENI. V was trimmed by 1 base and J by 5 bases, leaving 12 bases between them. CDR3 length: 15 residues. The sequenced sample was cultured CD8+ T cells from PBMCs, obtained from culture after CMV antigen stimulation. The chain carries TRBV18 and TRBJ1-5, with D possibly TRBD1 on 5 matching bases. This TCR came from a human donor in good health (CMV status not recorded). Some clones in this sample may be carry-over from other donors' samples. The CDR3 reads CASSPQGRRDQPQHF. The CDR3, as DNA: TGTGCCAGCTCACCACAGGGGCGGAGGGATCAGCCCCAGCATTTT. The full variable domain, in which reference TRBV18 and TRBJ1-5 provide the parts outside the CDR3, is NAGVMQNPRHLVRRRGQEARLRCSPMKGHSHVYWYRQLPEEGLKFMVYLQKENIIDESGMPKERFSAEFPKEGPSILRIQQVVRGDSAAYFCASSPQGRRDQPQHFGDGTRLSIL.